The clone carrying this T cell receptor (beta chain) was picked up many times. The antigen is not known. This entry belongs to a study of T cells in Graves' hyperthyroidism and ophthalmopathy. TCR beta CDR3 sequences were amplified from RNA transcripts. When the TCR CDR3 underwent first-round RT-PCR, the HTBI primer set was used. TCRdb passed the multiplex PCR reads through MiXCR, listing each CDR3 protein once. The sample has fewer than 900,000 distinct CDR3 sequences, about 19% seen once. The V and J ends lost 5 bases and 7 bases respectively, with 17 bases between them. The V gene's germline CDR1 is LGHDT and CDR2 YNNKEL (reference sequence). This CDR3 spans 14 amino acids. Whole-study results and caveats: The model foresaw ophthalmopathy a median approximately 6.1 months prior to onset. Stable hyperthyroidism was told apart from ophthalmopathy by a model built on 13 V-J features.

The rearrangement uses TRBV3-1 and TRBJ2-5; D is tentatively TRBD1 or TRBD2 (5 bases each). This TCR was sampled from a woman between 45 and 65 years old with Graves' hyperthyroidism that later progressed to Graves' ophthalmopathy. Sequenced input: blood. The CDR3 protein is CASSGTSRFATQYF. CDR3 coding DNA: TGTGCCAGCAGCGGGACGTCACGATTTGCGACCCAGTACTTC.